This T cell receptor beta chain originates from a study of shared clonotypes between healthy human individuals. Deletions cut 3 bases from V and 0 bases from J, with 15 bases between. From germline, CDR1 is SGHVS and CDR2 FNYEAQ. There are 17 residues in the CDR3. Here immunoSEQ multiplex PCR was the method, and the copy in TCRdb shows in-frame clones only, minus some. The sample has roughly 520,000 clones; 90% to 97% are singletons. The sequence was obtained from a woman aged 30 to 39 in good health. This chain uses TRBV7-6 with TRBJ2-1; D ambiguous. Sequenced input: naive CD4+ T cells sorted from blood. The subset here: CD45RA+ positively selected. The CDR3 is CASSLGRARSSYNEQFF. CDR3 bases: TGTGCCAGCAGCTTGGGTCGGGCGAGGAGCTCCTACAATGAGCAGTTCTTC.